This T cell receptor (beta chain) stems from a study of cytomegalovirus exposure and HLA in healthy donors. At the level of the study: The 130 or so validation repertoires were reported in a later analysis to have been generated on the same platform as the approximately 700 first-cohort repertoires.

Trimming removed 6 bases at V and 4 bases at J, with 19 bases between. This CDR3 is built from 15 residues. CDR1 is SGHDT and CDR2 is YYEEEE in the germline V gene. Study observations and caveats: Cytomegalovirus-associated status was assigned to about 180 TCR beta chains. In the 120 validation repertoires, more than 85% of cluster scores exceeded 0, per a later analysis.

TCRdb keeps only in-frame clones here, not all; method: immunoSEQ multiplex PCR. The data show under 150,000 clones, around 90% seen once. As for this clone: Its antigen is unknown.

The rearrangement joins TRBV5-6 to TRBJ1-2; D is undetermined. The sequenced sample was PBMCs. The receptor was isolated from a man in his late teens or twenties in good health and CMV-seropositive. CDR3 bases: TGTGCCAGCACCCGGCGAGGGTTTTATCGCTATGGCTACACCTTC. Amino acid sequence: CASTRRGFYRYGYTF.